These T cell receptor beta chains were read from a single sample in a study of blood T cell repertoires in COVID-19. Profiled with immunoSEQ multiplex PCR; TCRdb holds only in-frame clones, not every one. This table holds under 350,000 clones, around nine tenths found once. Sequences were obtained from peripheral blood. The receptor source for this set is a woman between 25 and 40 years old with COVID-19, enrolled during active disease. Both conserved end residues are part of each CDR3. The size entry is marked missing in some rows and otherwise reads once, few, many or a size class.

J gene: TRBJ2-2; V gene: TRBV29-1; clone size: many; CDR3 protein: CSAAGTSGQPNTGELFF
J gene: TRBJ1-1; V gene: TRBV15; clone size: once; CDR3 protein: CATSRALYTEAFF
J gene: TRBJ1-5; V gene: TRBV4-1; clone size: -; CDR3 protein: CASSPSRDRRNQPQHF
J gene: TRBJ2-5; V gene: TRBV7-8; clone size: -; CDR3 protein: CASSFTALDRQETQYF
J gene: TRBJ2-2; V gene: TRBV18; clone size: -; CDR3 protein: CASSLIAGAPTGELFF
J gene: TRBJ2-1; V gene: TRBV5-1; clone size: -; CDR3 protein: CASGGYNEQFF
J gene: TRBJ1-2; V gene: TRBV21-1; clone size: -; CDR3 protein: CASSGGPGTGRGYTF
J gene: TRBJ2-5; V gene: TRBV7-9; clone size: once; CDR3 protein: CASSYTSGQETQYF
J gene: TRBJ2-5; V gene: TRBV25-1; clone size: -; CDR3 protein: CASSEGVGRGPGETQYF
J gene: TRBJ1-1; V gene: TRBV10-3; clone size: -; CDR3 protein: CAIMGIDRDRGSEAFF
J gene: TRBJ2-1; V gene: TRBV13; clone size: -; CDR3 protein: CASSWASEGGLYNEQFF
J gene: TRBJ1-6; V gene: TRBV5-5; clone size: -; CDR3 protein: CATHSTVNSPLHF
J gene: TRBJ1-5; V gene: TRBV21-1; clone size: -; CDR3 protein: CASSLDYSNQPQHF
J gene: TRBJ1-1; V gene: TRBV29-1; clone size: -; CDR3 protein: CSVEAGATEAFF
J gene: TRBJ1-6; V gene: TRBV5-4; clone size: -; CDR3 protein: CASSFRTGNSPLHF
J gene: TRBJ1-5; V gene: TRBV5-1; clone size: -; CDR3 protein: CASSLAREVNQPQHF
J gene: TRBJ1-3; V gene: TRBV2; clone size: -; CDR3 protein: CASSPETVFSGNTIYF
J gene: TRBJ2-6; V gene: TRBV6-5; clone size: -; CDR3 protein: CASRTGGSGANVLTF
J gene: TRBJ1-2; V gene: TRBV28; clone size: -; CDR3 protein: CASSTTRRGYTF
J gene: TRBJ1-3; V gene: TRBV6-5; clone size: -; CDR3 protein: CATYRGGFGNTIYF
J gene: TRBJ2-5; V gene: TRBV5-6; clone size: -; CDR3 protein: CASSLAGETQYF
J gene: TRBJ1-2; V gene: TRBV2; clone size: -; CDR3 protein: CAKDRDRNYGYTF
J gene: TRBJ1-2; V gene: TRBV7-9; clone size: -; CDR3 protein: CASSLYRGPNYGYTF
J gene: TRBJ2-3; V gene: TRBV4-3; clone size: -; CDR3 protein: CASSLRTSAQTDTQYF
J gene: TRBJ1-1; V gene: TRBV6-5; clone size: -; CDR3 protein: CASSYSGAYTEAFF
J gene: TRBJ2-3; V gene: TRBV11-3; clone size: -; CDR3 protein: CASSHRQTSTDTQYF
J gene: TRBJ1-4; V gene: TRBV4-1; clone size: -; CDR3 protein: CASSHPTATPNEKLFF
J gene: TRBJ2-7; V gene: TRBV7-8; clone size: -; CDR3 protein: CASSLSLLAGGPASYEQYF
J gene: TRBJ1-4; V gene: TRBV27; clone size: -; CDR3 protein: CASSSHRVGEKLFF
J gene: TRBJ2-5; V gene: TRBV3-1/TRBV3-2; clone size: -; CDR3 protein: CASSRRVRLTEETQYF
J gene: TRBJ2-2; V gene: TRBV11-3; clone size: -; CDR3 protein: CASSPGRVNTGELFF